This is a list of T cell receptor beta chains from one sample in a study of chemoradiotherapy in HPV16-positive cancers. Some clones are missing from TCRdb's copy, which holds only in-frame ones; the method was immunoSEQ multiplex PCR. The sample contains approximately 52,000 clones, more than 75% of which appear only once. Material: blood, obtained from a patient who underwent chemoradiotherapy. These receptors were taken from a human donor with HPV-associated anogenital cancer. Both conserved end residues are part of each CDR3. Each record gives: CDR3 protein, V gene.

cdr3_aa: CASTSGGGARYEQYF; v_call: TRBV19
cdr3_aa: CASTSTAYGYTF; v_call: TRBV5-8
cdr3_aa: CASRWGTGVPLNTEAFF; v_call: TRBV19
cdr3_aa: CASSLQGPYNEQFF; v_call: TRBV18
cdr3_aa: CASITREGSSRTEAFF; v_call: TRBV6-4
cdr3_aa: CASSELVGINSGNTIYF; v_call: TRBV6-1
cdr3_aa: CASSLDETQYF; v_call: TRBV7-8
cdr3_aa: CASKESRATRDEQFF; v_call: TRBV6-1
cdr3_aa: CASSPGGIQETQYF; v_call: TRBV7-9
cdr3_aa: CASIPGQGGSYEQYF; v_call: TRBV5-1
cdr3_aa: CASSRTLQGKYGYTF; v_call: TRBV19
cdr3_aa: CASSLGWREDEQFF; v_call: TRBV11-3
cdr3_aa: CASSSGQRDINEQFF; v_call: TRBV5-4
cdr3_aa: CASSTVRGRADTQYF; v_call: TRBV11-2
cdr3_aa: CASSLSVESQPQHF; v_call: TRBV7-8
cdr3_aa: CASSLMGGGYGYTF; v_call: TRBV27
cdr3_aa: CASSLDSPRDTEAFF; v_call: TRBV5-1
cdr3_aa: CASKGAPGDTGELFF; v_call: TRBV6-4
cdr3_aa: CASSYKGHFNQPQHF; v_call: TRBV6-9
cdr3_aa: CASSTKTDSGNTIYF; v_call: TRBV9
cdr3_aa: CASSLRRQGTTEAFF; v_call: TRBV7-2
cdr3_aa: CASSLLAGVEQYF; v_call: TRBV28
cdr3_aa: CASSQDRRGTEAFF; v_call: TRBV7-3
cdr3_aa: CASSPTGDIYEQYF; v_call: TRBV6-1
cdr3_aa: CASSQDQGKGGYTF; v_call: TRBV14
cdr3_aa: CASSLRAPGQDHYEQYF; v_call: TRBV27
cdr3_aa: CASSSGPLGDWGLNEQFF; v_call: TRBV7-9
cdr3_aa: CASSLKDNQPQHF; v_call: TRBV5-5
cdr3_aa: CASSGGSLQANTEAFF; v_call: TRBV9
cdr3_aa: CASSTLPEPTNEKLFF; v_call: TRBV19
cdr3_aa: CASSQQTGRTPDTQYF; v_call: TRBV7-9
cdr3_aa: CASSESYMNTEAFF; v_call: TRBV6-1
cdr3_aa: CASSQGSGFYSPLHF; v_call: TRBV14
cdr3_aa: CASSPSGGPTGELFF; v_call: TRBV5-6
cdr3_aa: CASSQDPGGASGNTIYF; v_call: TRBV4-2
cdr3_aa: CASRRGSSYEQYF; v_call: TRBV5-1
cdr3_aa: CASRRGRGNQPQHF; v_call: TRBV2
cdr3_aa: CASGLGMETQYF; v_call: TRBV5-4
cdr3_aa: CASSQGGRDIGELFF; v_call: TRBV4-2
cdr3_aa: CAISERGTALNYGYTF; v_call: TRBV10-3
cdr3_aa: CASSQDGSPGLASSYEQYF; v_call: TRBV4-1
cdr3_aa: CASSATASGGNTGELFF; v_call: TRBV9
cdr3_aa: CASSYAGQIGSEQYF; v_call: TRBV6-5
cdr3_aa: CATSRDRQGRYEQYF; v_call: TRBV15
cdr3_aa: CASSPGPGEKLFF; v_call: TRBV5-8
cdr3_aa: CASSLEGRYGYTF; v_call: TRBV27
cdr3_aa: CASSTAWGSGYEQYF; v_call: TRBV19
cdr3_aa: CASSSTSAGETQYF; v_call: TRBV5-1
cdr3_aa: CASSPPNQPQHF; v_call: TRBV7-9
cdr3_aa: CASSVSGGARTGELFF; v_call: TRBV5-1